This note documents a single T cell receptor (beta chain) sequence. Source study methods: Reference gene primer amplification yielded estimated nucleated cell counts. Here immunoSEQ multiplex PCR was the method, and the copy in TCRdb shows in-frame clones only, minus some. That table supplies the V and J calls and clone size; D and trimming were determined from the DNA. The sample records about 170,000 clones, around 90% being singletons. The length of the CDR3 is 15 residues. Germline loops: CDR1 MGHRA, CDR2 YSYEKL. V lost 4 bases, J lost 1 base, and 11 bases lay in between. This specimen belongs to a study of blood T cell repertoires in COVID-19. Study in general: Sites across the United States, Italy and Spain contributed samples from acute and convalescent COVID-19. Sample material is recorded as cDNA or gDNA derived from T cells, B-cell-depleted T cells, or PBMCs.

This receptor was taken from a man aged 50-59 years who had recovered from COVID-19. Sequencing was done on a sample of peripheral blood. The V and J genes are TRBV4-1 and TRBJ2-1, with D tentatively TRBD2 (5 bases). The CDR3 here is CASSLRTGSYNEQFF. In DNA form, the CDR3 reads TGCGCCAGCAGCCTACGGACGGGATCCTACAATGAGCAGTTCTTC.